Shown below are 11 T cell receptor beta chains from a single sample sequenced in a study of blood T cell repertoires in COVID-19. Profiling relied on immunoSEQ multiplex PCR, and the TCRdb table lists in-frame clones only, not all of them. Of around 250,000 clones in the sample, 85% to 90% are singletons; the top ten hold around 1%. Sequencing was done on a sample of PBMCs or T cells enriched from blood (not recorded which). The receptors were gathered from a man between 45 and 60 years old who had been exposed to COVID-19.

The rearrangement joins TRBV5-4 to TRBJ2-1; D is possibly TRBD1 (5 bases). The CDR3 extends over 14 amino acids. The germline V gene encodes CDR1 SGHNT and CDR2 YYREEE (reference sequence). V was pared by 0 bases and J by 4 bases, with 8 bases between. The CDR3 sequence: CASSLEQDYNEQFF. DNA of the CDR3: TGTGCCAGCAGCTTGGAACAGGATTACAATGAGCAGTTCTTC.

This clone appeared a single time. The V call is TRBV29-1, the J call TRBJ1-1, with D perhaps matching TRBD1 (6 bases). V shed 7 bases and J shed 2 bases, with 14 bases lying between them. Per the germline V gene, CDR1 is SQVTM and CDR2 is ANQGSEA. The CDR3 has 13 amino acids. The CDR3 DNA sequence: TGCAGCGCTTCCGGACAGCCAAACACTGAAGCTTTCTTT. Translation: CSASGQPNTEAFF.

This clone has only one observation. The chain couples TRBV5-1 to TRBJ1-2, with TRBD1 as a possible D gene (5 bases). V lost 1 base, J lost 0 bases, and 13 bases lay in between. Germline lookup yields CDR1 SGHRS and CDR2 YFSETQ. The length of the CDR3 is 16 residues. DNA of the CDR3: TGCGCCAGCAGCTTGTGGGGCAGCACCGCTAACTATGGCTACACCTTC. Its translation is CASSLWGSTANYGYTF. The full variable domain, its missing parts supplied by reference TRBV5-1 and TRBJ1-2, is KAGVTQTPRYLIKTRGQQVTLSCSPISGHRSVSWYQQTPGQGLQFLFEYFSETQRNKGNFPGRFSGRQFSNSRSEMNVSTLELGDSALYLCASSLWGSTANYGYTFGSGTRLTVV.

The rearrangement links TRBV5-1 to TRBJ1-6; D not resolved. Germline-derived CDR1 and CDR2 are SGHRS and YFSETQ. This CDR3 region has 15 residues. V was trimmed by 4 bases and J by 0 bases, leaving 8 bases between them. CDR3 DNA sequence: TGCGCCAGCAGCCTCGGGAGCTCCTATAATTCACCCCTCCACTTT. Its translation: CASSLGSSYNSPLHF.

The gene calls are TRBV18 and TRBJ2-6; 13 positions agree with TRBD2. With V trimmed by 6 bases and J by 0 bases, 5 bases remained unmatched. This CDR3 comprises 18 residues. CDR1 is KGHSH and CDR2 is LQKENI in the germline V gene. The CDR3 spells CASSHRLAGGSGANVLTF. The CDR3 bases are TGTGCCAGCTCTCATAGACTAGCGGGGGGCTCTGGGGCCAACGTCCTGACTTTC.

The V call is TRBV2, the J call TRBJ2-7; D gene unclear. The length of the CDR3 is 15 residues. The germline V and J ends were trimmed by 4 bases and 0 bases, with 13 bases remaining between them. CDR1 is SNHLY, CDR2 FYNNEI, per germline. The CDR3 DNA reads TGTGCCAGCAGTGTTAGCCCAAAAAGCTCCTACGAGCAGTACGTC. Encoded protein: CASSVSPKSSYEQYV.

The rearrangement uses TRBV9 and TRBJ1-5; TRBD1 aligns across 8 bases. V shed 4 bases and J 4 bases; nucleotides not matched to a gene: 10. CDR3 size: 16 residues. Germline CDR1 reads SGDLS; CDR2 reads YYNGEE. The CDR3 coding sequence is TGTGCCAGCAGCCCCCATCCGACAGGGGTGAATCAGCCCCAGCATTTT. It translates to CASSPHPTGVNQPQHF.

The chain uses TRBV12-5 and TRBJ2-3; D uncertain. V was pared by 7 bases and J by 1 base, with 12 bases between. Germline values: CDR1 LGHNT, CDR2 FRNRAP. The CDR3 loop spans 14 amino acids. The CDR3 DNA reads as TGTGCTAGTGCTCTTGGTAGTGGCACAGATACGCAGTATTTT. Translated, it gives CASALGSGTDTQYF.

The chain uses TRBV19 and TRBJ2-1; 8 bases agree with TRBD2. The V gene's germline CDR1 is LNHDA and CDR2 SQIVND (reference sequence). The CDR3 is 15 amino acids. The V and J ends lost 10 bases and 0 bases, in that order; junction bases with no gene match: 8. DNA of the CDR3: TGTGCCACCGGGGGGGGGCTTAGCTCCTACAATGAGCAGTTCTTC. Translation gives CATGGGLSSYNEQFF. Filled out from reference TRBV19 and TRBJ2-1, the complete variable domain reads DGGITQSPKYLFRKEGQNVTLSCEQNLNHDAMYWYRQDPGQGLRLIYYSQIVNDFQKGDIAEGYSVSREKKESFPLTVTSAQKNPTAFYLCATGGGLSSYNEQFFGPGTRLTVL.

The chain's CDR3 is CASSLDTSGGGATGELFF. The CDR3 DNA follows: TGTGCCAGCAGCTTAGATACTAGCGGGGGTGGGGCCACCGGGGAGCTGTTTTTT. The V call is TRBV7-2, the J call TRBJ2-2, with TRBD2 identical over 11 bases. The CDR3 sequence is 18 residues long. Germline V gives CDR1 SGHTA, CDR2 FQGNSA. With V trimmed by 1 base and J by 4 bases, 8 bases remained unmatched. The full variable domain, rest sourced from reference TRBV7-2 and TRBJ2-2, is GAGVSQSPSNKVTEKGKDVELRCDPISGHTALYWYRQSLGQGLEFLIYFQGNSAPDKSGLPSDRFSAERTGGSVSTLTIQRTQQEDSAVYLCASSLDTSGGGATGELFFGEGSRLTVL.

V usage is TRBV6-5 and J usage is TRBJ2-3; TRBD1 agrees at 7 bases. CDR3 length equals 14 residues. Germline-derived CDR1 and CDR2 are MNHEY and SVGAGI. Trimming cost V 4 bases and J 5 bases; bases outside gene matches: 6. CDR3 nucleotides: TGTGCCAGCAGTTCCTCGTCAGGGGGAGATACGCAGTATTTT. Its translation is CASSSSSGGDTQYF.